The rows below give T cell receptor beta chains drawn from one sample of a study of graft-versus-host responses after intestinal transplantation. The method was immunoSEQ multiplex PCR; TCRdb's version includes in-frame clones alone and lacks a portion of them. The sample contains 99,000 or so clones, approximately 85% of which appear only once. The sequences come from PBMCs, collected 255 days after intestinal transplant. Receptor source: a human patient who received an intestinal transplant, so some T cells may come from the graft donor. Each CDR3 is given with its conserved first and last residue. Each record gives: J gene, D gene, V gene, CDR3 DNA, CDR3 protein. A D gene is named only where the DNA matches it firmly.

>TRBJ2-3|.|TRBV7-2
TGTGCCAGCAGCCCGTGGCCCACAGATACGCAGTATTTT
CASSPWPTDTQYF
>TRBJ2-2|.|TRBV28
TGTGCCAGCAGCCTGACAGGCGGGAACACCGGGGAGCTGTTTTTT
CASSLTGGNTGELFF
>TRBJ1-5|TRBD1|TRBV18
TGTGCCAGCTCACCACGCCAGGGGGATCAGCCCCAGCATTTT
CASSPRQGDQPQHF
>TRBJ2-1|TRBD2|TRBV4-1
TGCGCCAGCAGCCAACTAGCGGGGGGGCCTCCGGGCAATGAGCAGTTCTTC
CASSQLAGGPPGNEQFF
>TRBJ1-6|TRBD1|TRBV28
TGTGCCAGCAGTGGCCCGACAGGGGGGTTCTCCTATAATTCACCCCTCCACTTT
CASSGPTGGFSYNSPLHF
>TRBJ2-2|.|TRBV25-1
TGTGCCAGCGTGTTGGCCGGGGAGCTGTTTTTT
CASVLAGELFF
>TRBJ2-1|.|TRBV6-5
TGTGCCAGCAGTTACTCGTACCTCACCAATGAGCAGTTCTTC
CASSYSYLTNEQFF
>TRBJ2-3|TRBD1|TRBV6-1
TGTGCCAGCAGTGAAGGGACAGGACACACAGATACGCAGTATTTT
CASSEGTGHTDTQYF
>TRBJ2-3|.|TRBV7-8
TGTGCCAGCAGCTTAGCTGCTCCCACAGATACGCAGTATTTT
CASSLAAPTDTQYF
>TRBJ1-1|.|TRBV11-2
TGTGCCAGCAGCTTTTCTGCGGGCAGCAACACTGAAGCTTTCTTT
CASSFSAGSNTEAFF
>TRBJ2-3|TRBD2|TRBV6-1
TGTGCCAGCGGGGGACTAGCGGGGAGCACAGATACGCAGTATTTT
CASGGLAGSTDTQYF
>TRBJ1-6|TRBD1|TRBV11-2
TGTGCCAGCAGCCAATTGGGACAGGGACTTAATTCACCCCTCCACTTT
CASSQLGQGLNSPLHF
>TRBJ2-2|.|TRBV5-1
TGCGCCAGCAGCCAGGGACTTTTAGTCGCGAACACCGGGGAGCTGTTTTTT
CASSQGLLVANTGELFF
>TRBJ1-3|.|TRBV2
TGTGCCAGCAGTGGCCGGGGGGTAACTTCTGGAAACACCATATATTTT
CASSGRGVTSGNTIYF
>TRBJ1-5|TRBD1|TRBV28
TGTGCCAGCAAAGAGGGGACAGGGGGGTTCAGTCAGCCCCAGCATTTT
CASKEGTGGFSQPQHF
>TRBJ2-1|TRBD2|TRBV5-1
TGCGCCAGCAGCTTGCTAGCGGGGGCTTTATACAATGAGCAGTTCTTC
CASSLLAGALYNEQFF